Listed here are 10 T cell receptor beta chains from one sample, sequenced in a study of cytomegalovirus exposure and HLA in healthy donors (dated 2017 in TCRdb). Receptors were amplified or captured by the immunoSEQ multiplex PCR assay. TCRdb obtained this table from immuneACCESS and retained in-frame rearrangements with V and J assigned. These tables miss some clones; where compared with another copy, unresolved V genes account for less than half of the shortfall, and the remainder is unexplained. The sample table shows roughly 150,000 clones, and 86% are seen once. Jointly, the top ten make up approximately 2.4% of the sample. Sequenced sample: PBMCs. The source of these receptors is a woman aged 18-29 years in good health and CMV-seronegative.

In DNA, the CDR3 is TGTGCCAGCTCAGACAGGGGCCAAAACATTCAGTACTTC. Translated: CASSDRGQNIQYF. The V gene is TRBV19, the J gene TRBJ2-4; 8 bases are shared with TRBD1. The V gene's germline CDR1 is LNHDA and CDR2 SQIVND (reference sequence). The ends lost 9 bases at V and 5 bases at J; junction bases unmatched: 6. The CDR3 extends over 13 amino acids.

Here the CDR3 reads CASRDRGRTYEQYF. CDR3 DNA sequence: TGTGCCAGCAGGGACAGGGGTAGGACCTACGAGCAGTACTTC. The V gene is TRBV6-5, the J gene TRBJ2-7; 9 nucleotides agree with TRBD1. The CDR3 has 14 residues. Germline values: CDR1 MNHEY, CDR2 SVGAGI. V shed 6 bases and J 2 bases; nucleotides not matched to a gene: 5.

The chain recombines TRBV4-2 with TRBJ2-7; D uncertain. V dropped 2 bases and J dropped 4 bases, with 12 bases sitting between them. Looked up from germline, CDR1 is LGHNA and CDR2 is YNFKEQ. This CDR3 has 14 amino acids. In DNA, the CDR3 is TGTGCCAGCAGCCAATATTTAATGTGTTACGAGCAGTACTTC. Amino acid sequence: CASSQYLMCYEQYF.

The rearrangement uses TRBV6-5 and TRBJ1-2, with D tentatively TRBD1 (5 bases). The CDR3 is made up of 15 amino acids. Trimming removed 4 bases from V and 8 bases from J, with 20 bases in between. CDR1 and CDR2 (germline): MNHEY, SVGAGI. CDR3 DNA sequence: TGTGCCAGCAGTTCCCGGGGGAAGGGTCGAGACGGCTACACCTTC. Its translation is CASSSRGKGRDGYTF.

The chain combines TRBV7-2 with TRBJ2-2; D perhaps matches TRBD2 (6 bases). Germline CDR1 and CDR2: SGHTA and FQGNSA. V shed 5 bases and J shed 3 bases, with 13 bases lying between them. The CDR3 spans 15 residues. CDR3 loop: CASSGRSGDTGELFF. CDR3 in DNA: TGTGCCAGCAGCGGGAGATCGGGGGACACCGGGGAGCTGTTTTTT.

This chain connects TRBV9 to TRBJ2-1; D is unresolved. V lost 0 bases to trimming and J lost 3 bases, with 7 bases between them. CDR1 SGDLS and CDR2 YYNGEE come from the germline V gene. The CDR3 totals 14 residues. The CDR3, as DNA: TGTGCCAGCAGCGTAGATCCCTACTACAATGAGCAGTTCTTC. Translation: CASSVDPYYNEQFF.

A single count supports this clone. The chain carries TRBV18 and TRBJ2-3; 9 nucleotides match TRBD1. The V gene's germline CDR1 is KGHSH and CDR2 LQKENI. CDR3 size: 14 residues. Trimming took 5 bases from V and 5 from J; bases not matched to a gene: 5. CDR3 in DNA: TGTGCCAGCTCATCAACAGGGGGCGAAGATACGCAGTATTTT. Its translation: CASSSTGGEDTQYF.

The chain employs TRBV19 and TRBJ2-3, with D tentatively TRBD1 (6 bases). The CDR3 length is 16 residues. The germline CDR1 and CDR2 sequences are LNHDA and SQIVND (reference sequence). The V gene lost 3 bases and the J gene lost 1 base, with 14 bases spanning the gap. CDR3 in DNA: TGTGCCAGTAGTATTCCCGCAGGGGCTGGCACAGATACGCAGTATTTT. Encoded protein: CASSIPAGAGTDTQYF. Full variable domain (outside the CDR3, taken from reference TRBV19 and TRBJ2-3): DGGITQSPKYLFRKEGQNVTLSCEQNLNHDAMYWYRQDPGQGLRLIYYSQIVNDFQKGDIAEGYSVSREKKESFPLTVTSAQKNPTAFYLCASSIPAGAGTDTQYFGPGTRLTVL.

The genes are TRBV27 and TRBJ2-1, with 10 bases fitting TRBD1. This CDR3 contains 15 residues. In germline, CDR1 is MNHEY, CDR2 SMNVEV (reference sequence). J lost 5 bases, V lost 5 bases, and 6 bases had no gene match. CDR3 DNA: TGTGCCAGCAGTATCCGCGGGACAGGGGACAATGAGCAGTTCTTC. Amino acid sequence: CASSIRGTGDNEQFF.

CDR3 bases: TGTGCCAGCAGCCTTACGGCCGGGGGATATGGCTACACCTTC. Residues: CASSLTAGGYGYTF. V is TRBV5-4 and J is TRBJ1-2, with D perhaps TRBD1 (5 bases). This CDR3 has 14 residues. Germline CDR1 reads SGHNT; CDR2 reads YYREEE (reference sequence). The V end was cut by 4 bases, the J end by 5 bases, with 15 bases between.